The clone carrying this T cell receptor beta chain was recorded only once. Its matching antigen is unknown. Nashville, Tennessee was home to all donors, who were Caucasian adults. This entry is derived from a study of shared clonotypes between healthy human individuals. The wider study: Researchers drew samples from two women and three men aged 18 to 49.

Each unsorted PBMC replicate got 300 ng genomic DNA, tens of thousands of genomes. Only in-frame clones appear in the TCRdb table, and some are missing; sequencing was by immunoSEQ multiplex PCR. The table includes around 510,000 clones, just over 75% detected once. Notes on the study in general: Since donors were few, the genetic and exposure-history diversity represented was limited.

Germline V gives CDR1 SGHNT, CDR2 YYREEE (reference sequence). The V gene lost 0 bases and the J gene lost 0 bases, with 11 bases spanning the gap. CDR3 length: 16 residues. V and J are TRBV5-4 and TRBJ2-3; perhaps TRBD2 as D (5 bases). What was sequenced was PBMCs. The sequence derives from a middle-aged woman in good health. Some clones in this sample may be carry-over from other donors' samples. CDR3 in amino acids: CASSLAAGTSTDTQYF. In DNA, the CDR3 is TGTGCCAGCAGCTTGGCGGCGGGTACTAGCACAGATACGCAGTATTTT.